This T cell receptor (beta chain) stems from a study of CD8 T cells in ankylosing spondylitis. Study observations and caveats: Among TCR beta sequences, a motif of under ten highly homologous variants appeared characteristic of ankylosing spondylitis blood.

This clonotype was recorded many times. The antigen is not known. One entry per CDR3 protein results from TCRdb running MiXCR on the 5' RACE reads. This sample has about 340,000 distinct CDR3 sequences, with around 7.6% found just once. The sequencing input was blood, either unsorted or a sorted T cell fraction (not recorded which). The TCR sequence derives from a male donor with ankylosing spondylitis.

The CDR3 nucleotides are TGTGCCAGCACCCCTGCCGGGACTACGAACACCGGGGAGCTGTTTTTT. Its protein product is CASTPAGTTNTGELFF. This chain links TRBV2 with TRBJ2-2, with TRBD2 matching 7 bases. Germline CDR1 reads SNHLY; CDR2 reads FYNNEI. This CDR3 contains 16 residues. V lost 7 bases to trimming and J lost 0 bases; unmatched junction nucleotides: 8.